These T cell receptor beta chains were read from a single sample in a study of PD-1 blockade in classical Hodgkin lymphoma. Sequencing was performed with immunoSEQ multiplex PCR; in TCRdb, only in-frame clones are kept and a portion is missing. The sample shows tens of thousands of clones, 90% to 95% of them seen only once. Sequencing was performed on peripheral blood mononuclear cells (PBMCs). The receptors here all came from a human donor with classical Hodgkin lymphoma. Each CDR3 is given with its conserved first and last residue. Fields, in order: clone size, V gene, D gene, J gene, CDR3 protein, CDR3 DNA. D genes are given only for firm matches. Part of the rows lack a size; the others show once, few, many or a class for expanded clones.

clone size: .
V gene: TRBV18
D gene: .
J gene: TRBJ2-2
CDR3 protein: CASSPEVKASLDTGELFF
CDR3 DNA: TGTGCCAGCTCACCAGAAGTGAAAGCATCTCTGGACACCGGGGAGCTGTTTTTT

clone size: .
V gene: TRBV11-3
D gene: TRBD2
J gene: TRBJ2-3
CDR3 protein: CASSLGTSGRPTDTQYF
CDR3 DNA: TGTGCCAGCAGCTTGGGGACTAGCGGGAGGCCCACAGATACGCAGTATTTT

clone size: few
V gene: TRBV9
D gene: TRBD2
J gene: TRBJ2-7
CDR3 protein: CASSKGLAGDSYEQYF
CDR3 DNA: TGTGCCAGCAGCAAGGGACTAGCGGGGGACTCCTACGAGCAGTACTTC

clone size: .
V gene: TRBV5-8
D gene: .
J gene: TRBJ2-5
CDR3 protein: CASSGRQPWETQYF
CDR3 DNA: TGTGCCAGCAGCGGGAGACAGCCTTGGGAGACCCAGTACTTC

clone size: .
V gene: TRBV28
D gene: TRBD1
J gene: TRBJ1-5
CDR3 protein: CASFKGTALYSNQPQHF
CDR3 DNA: TGTGCCAGCTTCAAGGGGACAGCCCTTTATAGCAATCAGCCCCAGCATTTT

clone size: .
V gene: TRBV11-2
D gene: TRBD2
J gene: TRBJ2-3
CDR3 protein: CASSFTSGVTDTQYF
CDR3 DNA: TGTGCCAGCAGCTTCACTAGCGGGGTCACAGATACGCAGTATTTT

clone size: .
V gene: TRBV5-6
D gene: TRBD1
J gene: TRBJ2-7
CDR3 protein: CASSLEDRDEQYF
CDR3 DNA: TGTGCCAGCAGCTTGGAGGACAGGGACGAGCAGTACTTC

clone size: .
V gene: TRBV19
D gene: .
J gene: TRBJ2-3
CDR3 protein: CASSILSGTDTQYF
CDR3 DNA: TGTGCCAGTAGTATTCTTAGCGGCACAGATACGCAGTATTTT

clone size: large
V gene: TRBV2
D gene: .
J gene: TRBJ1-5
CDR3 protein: CASSSLIAPNQPQHF
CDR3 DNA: TGTGCCAGCAGCTCCCTCATTGCTCCGAATCAGCCCCAGCATTTT

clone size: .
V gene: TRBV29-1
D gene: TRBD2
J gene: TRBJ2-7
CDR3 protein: CSVSGGYYEQYF
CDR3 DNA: TGCAGCGTTAGCGGGGGGTACTACGAGCAGTACTTC

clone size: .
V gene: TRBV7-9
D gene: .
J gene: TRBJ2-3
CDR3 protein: CASSLLQGSTDTQYF
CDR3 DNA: TGTGCCAGCAGCTTGTTGCAGGGTAGCACAGATACGCAGTATTTT

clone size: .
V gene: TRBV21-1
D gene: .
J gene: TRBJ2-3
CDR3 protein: CASSKDKGGTDTQYF
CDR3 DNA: TGTGCCAGCAGCAAAGATAAGGGGGGCACAGATACGCAGTATTTT

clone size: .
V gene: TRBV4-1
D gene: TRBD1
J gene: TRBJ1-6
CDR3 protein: CASSQPPGGGDSPLHF
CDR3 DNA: TGCGCCAGCAGCCAACCTCCTGGAGGGGGCGATTCACCCCTCCACTTT

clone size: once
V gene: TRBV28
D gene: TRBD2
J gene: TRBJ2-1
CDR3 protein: CASSFHSGRSYNEQFF
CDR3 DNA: TGTGCCAGCAGTTTCCATAGCGGGAGGAGTTACAATGAGCAGTTCTTC

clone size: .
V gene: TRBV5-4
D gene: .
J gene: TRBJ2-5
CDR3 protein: CASSWAPGSIETQYF
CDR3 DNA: TGTGCCAGCAGCTGGGCCCCAGGGTCAATAGAGACCCAGTACTTC

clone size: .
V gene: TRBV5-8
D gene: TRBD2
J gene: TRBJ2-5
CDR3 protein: CASSLGTSGGGETQYF
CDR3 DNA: TGTGCCAGCAGCCTCGGGACTAGCGGGGGCGGGGAGACCCAGTACTTC

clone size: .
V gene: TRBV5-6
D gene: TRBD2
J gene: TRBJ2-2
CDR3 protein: CASSFSGTSTRTGELFF
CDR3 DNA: TGTGCCAGCAGCTTTTCCGGGACTAGCACCCGCACCGGGGAGCTGTTTTTT

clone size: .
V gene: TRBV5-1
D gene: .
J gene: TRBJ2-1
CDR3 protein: CASSWDGASSYNEQFF
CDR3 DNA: TGCGCCAGCAGCTGGGACGGTGCGAGCTCCTACAATGAGCAGTTCTTC

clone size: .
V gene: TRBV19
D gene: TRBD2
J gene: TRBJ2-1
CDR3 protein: CASSIQYTGGNYNEQFF
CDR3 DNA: TGTGCCAGTAGTATTCAGTATACGGGAGGGAATTACAATGAGCAGTTCTTC

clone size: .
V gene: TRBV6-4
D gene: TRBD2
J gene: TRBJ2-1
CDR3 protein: CASSRGLADYNEQFF
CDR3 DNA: TGTGCCAGCAGCCGCGGACTAGCAGACTACAATGAGCAGTTCTTC

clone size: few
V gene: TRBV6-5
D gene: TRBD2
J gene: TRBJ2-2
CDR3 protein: CASSFSGRAGELFF
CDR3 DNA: TGTGCCAGCAGTTTTAGCGGGAGGGCCGGGGAGCTGTTTTTT

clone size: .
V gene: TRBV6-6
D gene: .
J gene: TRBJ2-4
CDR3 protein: CAHRDPLWAKNIQYF
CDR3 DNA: TGTGCGCACCGGGACCCTTTATGGGCCAAAAACATTCAGTACTTC

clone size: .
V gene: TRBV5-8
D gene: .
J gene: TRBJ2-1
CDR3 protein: CASSLVGGALSYNEQFF
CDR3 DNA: TGTGCCAGCAGCTTGGTTGGGGGGGCCTTATCCTACAATGAGCAGTTCTTC

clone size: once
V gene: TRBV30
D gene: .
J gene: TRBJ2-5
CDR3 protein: CAWSVLEWEHQETQYF
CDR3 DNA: TGTGCCTGGAGTGTACTCGAGTGGGAACACCAAGAGACCCAGTACTTC

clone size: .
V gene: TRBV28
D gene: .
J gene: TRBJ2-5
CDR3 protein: CASSFNRVVGGTQYF
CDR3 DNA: TGTGCCAGCAGTTTCAACAGGGTGGTAGGTGGGACCCAGTACTTC

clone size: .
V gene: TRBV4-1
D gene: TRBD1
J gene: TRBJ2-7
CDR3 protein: CASSPYRGFSYEQYF
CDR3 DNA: TGCGCCAGCAGCCCGTACAGGGGCTTCTCCTACGAGCAGTACTTC

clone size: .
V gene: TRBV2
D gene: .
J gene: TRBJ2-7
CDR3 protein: CASSWGGPAYEQYF
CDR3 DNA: TGTGCCAGCTCATGGGGGGGGCCGGCGTACGAGCAGTACTTC

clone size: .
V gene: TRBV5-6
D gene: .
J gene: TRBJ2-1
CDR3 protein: CASSWGSSYNEQFF
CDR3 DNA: TGTGCCAGCAGTTGGGGGAGCTCCTACAATGAGCAGTTCTTC

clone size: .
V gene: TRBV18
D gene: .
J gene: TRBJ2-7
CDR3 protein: CASSPPKGEQYF
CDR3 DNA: TGTGCCAGCTCACCACCGAAAGGCGAGCAGTACTTC

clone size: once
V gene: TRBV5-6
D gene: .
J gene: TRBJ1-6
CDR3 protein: CASRTTGTSPLHF
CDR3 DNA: TGTGCCAGCAGGACCACAGGGACCTCACCCCTCCACTTT

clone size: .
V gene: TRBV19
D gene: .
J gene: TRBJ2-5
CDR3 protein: CASSIVGVGEQETQYF
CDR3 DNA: TGTGCCAGTAGTATAGTAGGGGTAGGCGAACAAGAGACCCAGTACTTC

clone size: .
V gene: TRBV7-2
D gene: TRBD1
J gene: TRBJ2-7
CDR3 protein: CASSLNRDRAYEQYF
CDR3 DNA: TGTGCCAGCAGCTTAAATCGGGACAGGGCCTACGAGCAGTACTTC

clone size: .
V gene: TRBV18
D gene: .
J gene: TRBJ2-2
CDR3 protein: CASSRANTGELFF
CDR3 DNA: TGTGCCAGCTCACGGGCGAACACCGGGGAGCTGTTTTTT

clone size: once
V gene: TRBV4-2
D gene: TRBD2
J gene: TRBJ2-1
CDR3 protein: CASSQDLRTSGGGYNEQFF
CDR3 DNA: TGTGCCAGCAGCCAAGATCTGAGAACTAGCGGGGGGGGTTACAATGAGCAGTTCTTC

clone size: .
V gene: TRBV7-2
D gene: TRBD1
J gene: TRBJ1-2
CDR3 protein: CASSPDRYYGYTF
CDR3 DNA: TGTGCCAGCAGCCCGGACAGGTACTATGGCTACACCTTC

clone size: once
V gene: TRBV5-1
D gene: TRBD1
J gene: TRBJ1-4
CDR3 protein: CASSLGQGNEKLFF
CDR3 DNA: TGCGCCAGCAGCTTAGGACAGGGTAATGAAAAACTGTTTTTT

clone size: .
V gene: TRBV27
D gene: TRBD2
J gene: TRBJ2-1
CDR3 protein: CASSSSGNSYNEQFF
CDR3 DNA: TGTGCCAGCAGTTCTAGCGGGAACTCCTACAATGAGCAGTTCTTC

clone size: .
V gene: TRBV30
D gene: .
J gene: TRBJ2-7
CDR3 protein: CAWFPGRGVGKGLHEQYF
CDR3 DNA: TGTGCCTGGTTCCCAGGCAGAGGTGTCGGGAAAGGGTTACACGAGCAGTACTTC

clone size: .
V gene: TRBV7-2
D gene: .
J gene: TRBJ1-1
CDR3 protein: CASSLAPTMNTEAFF
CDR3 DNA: TGTGCCAGCAGCTTAGCGCCCACCATGAACACTGAAGCTTTCTTT

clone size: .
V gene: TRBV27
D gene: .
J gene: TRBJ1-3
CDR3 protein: CASSLSPPRGGRGNTIYF
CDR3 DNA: TGTGCCAGCAGTTTATCGCCTCCCAGAGGGGGTCGAGGAAACACCATATATTTT

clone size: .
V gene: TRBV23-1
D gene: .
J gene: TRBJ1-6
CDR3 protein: CASSRAQKTKIGYSPLHF
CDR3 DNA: TGCGCCAGCAGTAGAGCCCAGAAAACAAAGATTGGCTATTCACCCCTCCACTTT

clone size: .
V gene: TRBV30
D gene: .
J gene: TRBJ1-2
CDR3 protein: CAWSATNGLPNYGYTF
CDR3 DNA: TGTGCCTGGAGTGCCACAAATGGACTCCCTAACTATGGCTACACCTTC

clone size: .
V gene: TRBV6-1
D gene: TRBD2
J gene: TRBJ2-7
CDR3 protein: CASSDPGTSGASLDYEQYF
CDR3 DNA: TGTGCCAGCAGTGACCCCGGGACTAGCGGGGCCTCCTTGGACTACGAGCAGTACTTC